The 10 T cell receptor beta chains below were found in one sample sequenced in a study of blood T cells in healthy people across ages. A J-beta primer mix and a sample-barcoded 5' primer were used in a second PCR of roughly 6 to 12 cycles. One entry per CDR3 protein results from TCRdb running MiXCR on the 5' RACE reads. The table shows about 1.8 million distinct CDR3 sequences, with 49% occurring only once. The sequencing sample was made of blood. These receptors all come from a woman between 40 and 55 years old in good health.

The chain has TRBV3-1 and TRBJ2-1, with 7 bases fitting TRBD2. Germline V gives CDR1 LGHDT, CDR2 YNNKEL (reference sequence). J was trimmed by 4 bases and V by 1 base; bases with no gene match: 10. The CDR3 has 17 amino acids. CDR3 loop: CASSQARGGVLYNEQFF. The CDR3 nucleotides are TGTGCCAGCAGCCAAGCCCGCGGGGGAGTACTATACAATGAGCAGTTCTTC.

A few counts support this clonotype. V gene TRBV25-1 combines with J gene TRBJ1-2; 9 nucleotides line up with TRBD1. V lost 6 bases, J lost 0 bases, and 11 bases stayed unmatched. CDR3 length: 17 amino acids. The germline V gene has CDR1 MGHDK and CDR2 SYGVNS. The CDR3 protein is CASSTRTGAVANYGYTF. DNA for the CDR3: TGTGCCAGCAGCACCCGGACAGGGGCCGTAGCTAACTATGGCTACACCTTC.

CDR3 nucleotides: TGCAGTGCTAGAGATTTCCGGCGGAACATTCAGTACTTC. It specifies CSARDFRRNIQYF. The J gene is TRBJ2-4, the V gene TRBV20-1; D uncertain. The V gene's germline CDR1 is DFQATT and CDR2 SNEGSKA (reference sequence). The CDR3 has 13 amino acids. V dropped 0 bases and J dropped 7 bases, with 10 bases sitting between them.

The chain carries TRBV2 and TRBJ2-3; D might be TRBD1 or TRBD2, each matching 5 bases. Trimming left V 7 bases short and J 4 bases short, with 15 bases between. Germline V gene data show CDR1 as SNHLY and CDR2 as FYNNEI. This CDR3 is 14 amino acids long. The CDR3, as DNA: TGTGCCAGCACCCCAAGGGGAGTCGCAGATACGCAGTATTTT. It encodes CASTPRGVADTQYF. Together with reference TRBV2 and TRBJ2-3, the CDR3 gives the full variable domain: EPEVTQTPSHQVTQMGQEVILRCVPISNHLYFYWYRQILGQKVEFLVSFYNNEISEKSEIFDDQFSVERPDGSNFTLKIRSTKLEDSAMYFCASTPRGVADTQYFGPGTRLTVL.

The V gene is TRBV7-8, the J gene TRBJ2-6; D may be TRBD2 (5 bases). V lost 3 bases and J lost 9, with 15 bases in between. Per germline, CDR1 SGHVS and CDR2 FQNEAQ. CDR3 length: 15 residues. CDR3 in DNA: TGTGCCAGCAGCTTGTTGGGGTCGGAGGACAACGTCCTGACTTTC. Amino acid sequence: CASSLLGSEDNVLTF.

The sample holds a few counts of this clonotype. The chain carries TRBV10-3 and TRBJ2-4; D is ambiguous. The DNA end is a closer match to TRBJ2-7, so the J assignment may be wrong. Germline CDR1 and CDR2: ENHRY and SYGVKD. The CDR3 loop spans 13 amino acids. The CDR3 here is CAISELLSGEQYF. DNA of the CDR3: TGTGCCATCAGTGAGTTACTATCGGGCGAGCAGTACTTC.

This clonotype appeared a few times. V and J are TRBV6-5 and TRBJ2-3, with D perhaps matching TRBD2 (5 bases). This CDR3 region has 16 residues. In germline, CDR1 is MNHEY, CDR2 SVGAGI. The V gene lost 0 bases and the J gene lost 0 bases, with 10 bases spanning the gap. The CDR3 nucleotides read TGTGCCAGCAGTTACTCGACGGGATCTAGCACAGATACGCAGTATTTT. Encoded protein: CASSYSTGSSTDTQYF.

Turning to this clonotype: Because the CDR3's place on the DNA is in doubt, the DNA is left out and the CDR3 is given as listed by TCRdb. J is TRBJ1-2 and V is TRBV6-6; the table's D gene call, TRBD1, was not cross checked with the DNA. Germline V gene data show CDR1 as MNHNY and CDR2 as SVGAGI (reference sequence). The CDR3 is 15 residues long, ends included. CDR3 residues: CASILGNPLSHGYTF.

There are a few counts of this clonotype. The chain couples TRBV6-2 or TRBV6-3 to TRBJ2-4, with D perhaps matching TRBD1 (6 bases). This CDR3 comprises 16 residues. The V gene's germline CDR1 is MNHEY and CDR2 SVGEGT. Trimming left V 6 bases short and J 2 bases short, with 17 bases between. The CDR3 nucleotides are TGTGCCAGCAGACCGACGGGACAACGGACCAAAAACATTCAGTACTTC. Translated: CASRPTGQRTKNIQYF.

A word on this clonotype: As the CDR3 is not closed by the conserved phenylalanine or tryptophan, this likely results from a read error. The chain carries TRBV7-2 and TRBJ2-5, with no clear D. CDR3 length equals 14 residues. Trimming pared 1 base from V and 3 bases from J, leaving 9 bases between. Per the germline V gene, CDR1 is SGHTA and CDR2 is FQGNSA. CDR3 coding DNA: TGTGCCAGCAGCTTAGATCTGCGGAAAGAGACCCAGTACGTC. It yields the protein CASSLDLRKETQYV.